The 16 T cell receptor beta chains listed next were all sequenced from one sample in a study of T cells after yellow fever vaccination. Each CDR3 protein is one row after TCRdb ran MiXCR on the 5' RACE reads. The data contain some 97,000 distinct CDR3 sequences, less than 6% of them singletons. The material was CD8+ T cells sorted from PBMCs, obtained 10 days after the yellow fever booster vaccination. These receptors were collected from a man younger than 35 who received the YFV17D yellow fever vaccine.

The V gene is TRBV11-2, the J gene TRBJ2-3; D might be TRBD2 (6 bases). CDR1 is SGHAT, CDR2 FQNNGV, per germline. Trimming stripped 5 bases from V and 2 bases from J, with 14 bases between. The CDR3 loop spans 15 amino acids. The CDR3 sequence is CASSVVAGYTDTQYF. CDR3 sequence (DNA): TGTGCCAGCAGCGTTGTGGCGGGGTACACAGATACGCAGTATTTT.

V and J are TRBV5-1 and TRBJ2-5, with a possible D match to TRBD2 (6 bases). The V end was cut by 4 bases, the J end by 3 bases, with 16 bases between. The CDR3 consists of 15 residues. Germline assignment: CDR1 SGHRS and CDR2 YFSETQ. CDR3 nucleotide sequence: TGCGCCAGCAGCCTTTACGGGGGTTCGAAAGAGACCCAGTACTTC. Translated, it gives CASSLYGGSKETQYF. Based on the CDR3 plus reference TRBV5-1 and TRBJ2-5, the full variable domain is KAGVTQTPRYLIKTRGQQVTLSCSPISGHRSVSWYQQTPGQGLQFLFEYFSETQRNKGNFPGRFSGRQFSNSRSEMNVSTLELGDSALYLCASSLYGGSKETQYFGPGTRLLVL.

Only a few counts were recorded for this clonotype. The J gene is TRBJ1-5, the V gene TRBV6-5; 8 bases are shared with TRBD1. Germline V gives CDR1 MNHEY, CDR2 SVGAGI. The junction had 3 bases not matched to a gene; V was cut back by 5 bases and J by 6 bases. There are 13 residues in the CDR3. The chain's CDR3 is CASSDRGGQPQHF. DNA of the CDR3: TGTGCCAGCAGTGACAGGGGTGGTCAGCCCCAGCATTTT.

This clonotype has just a few counts. This chain links TRBV6-5 with TRBJ1-1; D might be TRBD1 (5 bases). Looked up from germline, CDR1 is MNHEY and CDR2 is SVGAGI. CDR3 length: 13 amino acids. The ends were cut back, 6 bases at V and 5 bases at J, with 13 bases in the middle. The chain's CDR3 is CASSRSRGTEAFF. The CDR3 coding sequence is TGTGCCAGCAGCCGCTCTCGGGGGACTGAAGCTTTCTTT.

In this sample, this clonotype turned up a few times. This sequence joins TRBV7-8 and TRBJ1-1; D perhaps matches TRBD1 (6 bases). V dropped 5 bases and J dropped 5 bases, with 12 bases sitting between them. The CDR3 sequence is 13 residues long. Per germline, CDR1 SGHVS and CDR2 FQNEAQ. CDR3 nucleotides: TGTGCCAGCAGCCCCACAGGGAAAACTGAAGCTTTCTTT. It is translated as CASSPTGKTEAFF.

The rearrangement links TRBV5-1 to TRBJ1-2; perhaps TRBD1 as D (5 bases). The CDR3 length is 14 residues. CDR1 SGHRS and CDR2 YFSETQ come from the germline V gene. V dropped 0 bases and J dropped 6 bases, with 12 bases sitting between them. The CDR3 reads CASSLGGEGHGYTF. CDR3 bases: TGCGCCAGCAGCTTGGGGGGGGAGGGCCATGGCTACACCTTC.

This clonotype was recorded many times. The rearrangement joins TRBV7-2 to TRBJ2-7; TRBD1 matches 8 bases. The ends lost 5 bases at V and 5 bases at J; junction bases unmatched: 5. From germline, CDR1 is SGHTA and CDR2 FQGNSA. The CDR3 length is 13 residues. For the CDR3, the DNA is TGTGCCAGCAGCCTATCGACAGGGGACGAGCAGTACGTC. It codes for CASSLSTGDEQYV.

This clonotype was counted many times. The V and J genes are TRBV20-1 and TRBJ1-4; D is ambiguous. V dropped 0 bases and J dropped 4 bases, with 18 bases sitting between them. This CDR3 is 17 amino acids long. Germline assignment: CDR1 DFQATT and CDR2 SNEGSKA (reference sequence). The CDR3 sequence is CSARDVWAAELNEKLFF. The DNA of the CDR3 is TGCAGTGCTAGAGATGTATGGGCGGCGGAGCTTAATGAAAAACTGTTTTTT.

This rearrangement joins TRBV5-4 to TRBJ2-1; D not certain. Germline V gene sequence: CDR1 SGHNT, CDR2 YYREEE (reference sequence). The CDR3 extends over 12 amino acids. V lost 2 bases, J lost 7 bases, and 7 bases lay in between. CDR3 nucleotides: TGTGCCAGCAGCTTTAGAAGTAATGAGCAGTTCTTC. Its translation is CASSFRSNEQFF.

This clonotype was observed many times. The genes are TRBV7-8 and TRBJ2-1; 13 bases align to TRBD2. The V gene end was trimmed by 4 bases and the J gene end by 9 bases; junction bases not matched to a gene: 6. The CDR3 sequence is 15 residues long. Germline values: CDR1 SGHVS, CDR2 FQNEAQ. The CDR3 coding sequence is TGTGCCAGCAGCTACGGGACTAGCGGGGACGGTGAGCAGTTCTTC. This sequence encodes CASSYGTSGDGEQFF. Based on the CDR3 plus reference TRBV7-8 and TRBJ2-1, the full variable domain is GAGVSQSPRYKVAKRGQDVALRCDPISGHVSLFWYQQALGQGPEFLTYFQNEAQLDKSGLPSDRFFAERPEGSVSTLKIQRTQQEDSAVYLCASSYGTSGDGEQFFGPGTRLTVL.

The J gene is TRBJ1-2, the V gene TRBV29-1; D gene uncertain. This CDR3 has 10 residues. V was pared by 1 base and J by 5 bases, with 2 bases between. Germline loops: CDR1 SQVTM, CDR2 ANQGSEA. CDR3 sequence (DNA): TGCAGCGTTGAAGGGTATGGCTACACCTTC. Its protein product is CSVEGYGYTF.

This clonotype was seen a handful of times. The J gene is TRBJ2-7, the V gene TRBV4-1; possibly TRBD2 for D (6 bases). This CDR3 has 16 residues. Germline CDR1 reads MGHRA; CDR2 reads YSYEKL. V was shortened by 1 base and J by 2 bases, with 15 bases between the two germline ends. The CDR3 nucleotides read TGCGCCAGCAGCCAAGGCGCGGGACCAGGGACCTACGAGCAGTACTTC. Its translation is CASSQGAGPGTYEQYF.

A few counts support this clonotype. The V gene is TRBV11-2, the J gene TRBJ2-2, with D possibly matching TRBD1 (6 bases). The germline gives CDR1 SGHAT, CDR2 FQNNGV. V was trimmed by 1 base and J by 9 bases, leaving 15 bases between them. This CDR3 has 15 amino acids. The CDR3 DNA reads TGTGCCAGCAGCTTAGTGTACAGGGCGGGCCGGGAGCTGTTTTTT. Amino acid sequence: CASSLVYRAGRELFF.

The chain has TRBV6-5 and TRBJ2-7, with D unclear. The CDR3 spans 14 residues. The ends were cut back, 0 bases at V and 4 bases at J, with 10 bases in the middle. The V gene's germline CDR1 is MNHEY and CDR2 SVGAGI. The CDR3 DNA follows: TGTGCCAGCAGTTACTCGATTAGTGGGTACGAGCAGTACTTC. It encodes CASSYSISGYEQYF.

In this sample, this clonotype turned up a few times. The J gene is TRBJ1-2, the V gene TRBV12-3 or TRBV12-4, with D possibly matching TRBD1 (5 bases). The length of the CDR3 is 16 residues. The ends were cut back, 6 bases at V and 2 bases at J, with 19 bases in the middle. The CDR3 region has the DNA TGTGCCAGCAGGGGGCTTTTAGGCAGCCAGAACTATGGCTACACCTTC. Translating gives CASRGLLGSQNYGYTF.

In this sample, this clonotype turned up many times. Written as DNA, the CDR3 is TGTGCCAGCAGCTTATCGGCCCATCCTAGCACAGATACGCAGTATTTT. Translating it yields CASSLSAHPSTDTQYF. The rearrangement joins TRBV7-6 to TRBJ2-3; no definite D call. Per the germline V gene, CDR1 is SGHVS and CDR2 is FNYEAQ. This CDR3 is 16 amino acids long. V was pared by 2 bases and J by 0 bases, with 12 bases between.